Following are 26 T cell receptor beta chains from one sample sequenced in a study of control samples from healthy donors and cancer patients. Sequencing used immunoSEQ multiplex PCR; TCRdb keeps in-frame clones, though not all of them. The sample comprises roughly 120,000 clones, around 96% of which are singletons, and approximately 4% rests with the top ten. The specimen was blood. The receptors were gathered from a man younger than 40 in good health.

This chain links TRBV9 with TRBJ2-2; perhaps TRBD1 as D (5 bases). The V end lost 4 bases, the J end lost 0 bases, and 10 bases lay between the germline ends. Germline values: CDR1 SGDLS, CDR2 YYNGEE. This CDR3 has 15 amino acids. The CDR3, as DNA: TGTGCCAGCAGCCTGGACACGCCGAACACCGGGGAGCTGTTTTTT. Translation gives CASSLDTPNTGELFF.

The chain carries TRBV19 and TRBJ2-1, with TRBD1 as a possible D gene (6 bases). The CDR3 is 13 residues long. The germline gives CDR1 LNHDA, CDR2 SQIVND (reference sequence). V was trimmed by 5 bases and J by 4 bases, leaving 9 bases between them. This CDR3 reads CASSWGQYNEQFF. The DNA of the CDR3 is TGTGCCAGTAGTTGGGGGCAGTACAATGAGCAGTTCTTC.

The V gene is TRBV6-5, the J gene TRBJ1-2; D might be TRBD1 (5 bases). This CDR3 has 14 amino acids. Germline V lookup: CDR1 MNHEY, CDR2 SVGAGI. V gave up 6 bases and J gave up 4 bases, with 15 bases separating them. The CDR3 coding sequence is TGTGCCAGCAGCCTAGAAATCCAGGGCTATGGCTACACCTTC. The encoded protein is CASSLEIQGYGYTF.

CDR3 in amino acids: CASSYQGVYAEAFF. The CDR3 DNA follows: TGTGCCAGCAGTTACCAGGGAGTGTACGCTGAAGCTTTCTTT. This rearrangement joins TRBV6-2 or TRBV6-3 to TRBJ1-1; weak D call: TRBD1 (5 bases). This CDR3 is 14 amino acids long. V dropped 2 bases and J dropped 6 bases, with 13 bases sitting between them. In germline, CDR1 is MNHEY, CDR2 SVGEGT.

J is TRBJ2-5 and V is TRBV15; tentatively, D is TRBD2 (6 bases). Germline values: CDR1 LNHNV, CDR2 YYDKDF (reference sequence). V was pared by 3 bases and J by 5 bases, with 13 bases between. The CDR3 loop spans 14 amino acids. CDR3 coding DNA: TGTGCCACCAGCAGTGGGAGCGGGCGGGAGACCCAGTACTTC. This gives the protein CATSSGSGRETQYF.

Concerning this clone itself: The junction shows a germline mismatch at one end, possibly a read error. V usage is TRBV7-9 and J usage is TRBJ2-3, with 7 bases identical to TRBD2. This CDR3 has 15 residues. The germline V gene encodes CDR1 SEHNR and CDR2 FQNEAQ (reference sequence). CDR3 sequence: CTSSSGTILTDTQYF. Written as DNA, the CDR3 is TGTACCAGCAGCTCGGGGACTATTCTCACAGATACGCAGTATTTT.

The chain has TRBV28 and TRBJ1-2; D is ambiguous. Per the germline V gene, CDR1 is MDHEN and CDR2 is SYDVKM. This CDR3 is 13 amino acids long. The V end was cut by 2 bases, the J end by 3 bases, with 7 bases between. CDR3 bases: TGTGCCAGCAGTTTAGGGAGGTACTATGGCTACACCTTC. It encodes CASSLGRYYGYTF.

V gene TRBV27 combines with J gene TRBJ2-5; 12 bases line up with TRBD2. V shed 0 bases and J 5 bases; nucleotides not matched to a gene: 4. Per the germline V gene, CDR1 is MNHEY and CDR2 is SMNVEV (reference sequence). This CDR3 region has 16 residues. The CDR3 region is CASSLSLAGGPETQYF. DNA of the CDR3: TGTGCCAGCAGTTTATCCCTAGCGGGGGGGCCGGAGACCCAGTACTTC.

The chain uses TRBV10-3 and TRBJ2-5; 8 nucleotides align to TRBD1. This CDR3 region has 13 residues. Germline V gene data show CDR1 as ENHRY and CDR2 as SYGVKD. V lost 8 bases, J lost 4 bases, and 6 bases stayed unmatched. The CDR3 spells CAIGPTGVETQYF. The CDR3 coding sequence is TGTGCCATCGGACCGACAGGGGTAGAGACCCAGTACTTC.

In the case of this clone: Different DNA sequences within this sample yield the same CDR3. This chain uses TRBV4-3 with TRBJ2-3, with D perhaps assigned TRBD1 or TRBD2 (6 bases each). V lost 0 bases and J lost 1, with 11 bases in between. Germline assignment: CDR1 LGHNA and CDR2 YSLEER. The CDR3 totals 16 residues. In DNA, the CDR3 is TGCGCCAGCAGCCAAGAGATCGGGGGCCGCACAGATACGCAGTATTTT. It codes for CASSQEIGGRTDTQYF.

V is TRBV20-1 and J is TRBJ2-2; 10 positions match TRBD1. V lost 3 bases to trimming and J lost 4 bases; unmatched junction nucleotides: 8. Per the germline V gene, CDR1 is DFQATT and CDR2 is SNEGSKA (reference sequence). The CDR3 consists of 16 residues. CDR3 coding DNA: TGCAGTGCTAGTTCCGGGACAGGGGCGGTCACCGGGGAGCTGTTTTTT. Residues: CSASSGTGAVTGELFF.

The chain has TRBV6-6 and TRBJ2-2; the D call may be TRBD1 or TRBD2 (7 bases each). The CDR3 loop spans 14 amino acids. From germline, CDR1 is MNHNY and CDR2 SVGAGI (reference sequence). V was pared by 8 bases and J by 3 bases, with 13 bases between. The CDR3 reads CASRPGGDTGELFF. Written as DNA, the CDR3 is TGTGCCAGCCGACCAGGGGGGGACACCGGGGAGCTGTTTTTT.

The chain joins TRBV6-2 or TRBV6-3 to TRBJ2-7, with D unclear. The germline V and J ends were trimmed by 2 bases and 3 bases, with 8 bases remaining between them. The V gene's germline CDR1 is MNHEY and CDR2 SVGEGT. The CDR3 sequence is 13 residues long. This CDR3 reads CASSYGWSYEQYF. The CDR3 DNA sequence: TGTGCCAGCAGTTACGGCTGGAGCTACGAGCAGTACTTC.

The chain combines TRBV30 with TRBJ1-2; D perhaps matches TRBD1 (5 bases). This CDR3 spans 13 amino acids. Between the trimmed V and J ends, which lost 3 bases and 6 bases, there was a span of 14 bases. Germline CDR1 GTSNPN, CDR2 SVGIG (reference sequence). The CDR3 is CAWRPGGADGYTF. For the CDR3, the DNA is TGTGCCTGGAGGCCCGGTGGGGCGGATGGCTACACCTTC. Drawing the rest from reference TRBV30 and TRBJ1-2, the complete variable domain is SQTIHQWPATLVQPVGSPLSLECTVEGTSNPNLYWYRQAAGRGLQLLFYSVGIGQISSEVPQNLSASRPQDRQFILSSKKLLLSDSGFYLCAWRPGGADGYTFGSGTRLTVV.

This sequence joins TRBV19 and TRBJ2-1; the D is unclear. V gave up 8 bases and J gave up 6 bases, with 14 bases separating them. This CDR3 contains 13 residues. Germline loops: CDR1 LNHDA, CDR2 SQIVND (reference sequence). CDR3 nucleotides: TGTGCCAGTGCCAAGAGAGGCTCCAATGAGCAGTTCTTC. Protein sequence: CASAKRGSNEQFF.

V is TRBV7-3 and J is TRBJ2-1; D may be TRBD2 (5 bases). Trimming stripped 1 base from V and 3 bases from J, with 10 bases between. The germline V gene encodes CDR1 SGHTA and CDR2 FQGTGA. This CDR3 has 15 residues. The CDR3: CASSLSYEGYNEQFF. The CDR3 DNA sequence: TGTGCCAGCAGCTTAAGTTATGAGGGCTACAATGAGCAGTTCTTC.

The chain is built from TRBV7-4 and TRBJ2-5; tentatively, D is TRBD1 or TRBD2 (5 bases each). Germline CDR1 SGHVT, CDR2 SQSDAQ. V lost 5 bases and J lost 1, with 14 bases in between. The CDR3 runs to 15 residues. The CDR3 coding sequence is TGTGCCAGCAGCGACGAGGGGCACACCCAAGAGACCCAGTACTTC. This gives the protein CASSDEGHTQETQYF.

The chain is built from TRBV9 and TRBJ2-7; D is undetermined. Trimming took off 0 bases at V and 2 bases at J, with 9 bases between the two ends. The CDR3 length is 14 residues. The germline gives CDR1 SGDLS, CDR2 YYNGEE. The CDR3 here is CASSVEGITYEQYF. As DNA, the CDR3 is TGTGCCAGCAGCGTAGAGGGTATCACCTACGAGCAGTACTTC.

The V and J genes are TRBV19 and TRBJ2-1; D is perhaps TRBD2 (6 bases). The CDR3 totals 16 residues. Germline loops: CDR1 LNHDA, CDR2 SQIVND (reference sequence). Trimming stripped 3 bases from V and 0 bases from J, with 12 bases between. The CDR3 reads CASSMRGSSSYNEQFF. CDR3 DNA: TGTGCCAGTAGTATGCGGGGTTCGAGCTCCTACAATGAGCAGTTCTTC. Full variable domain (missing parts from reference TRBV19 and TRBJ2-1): DGGITQSPKYLFRKEGQNVTLSCEQNLNHDAMYWYRQDPGQGLRLIYYSQIVNDFQKGDIAEGYSVSREKKESFPLTVTSAQKNPTAFYLCASSMRGSSSYNEQFFGPGTRLTVL.

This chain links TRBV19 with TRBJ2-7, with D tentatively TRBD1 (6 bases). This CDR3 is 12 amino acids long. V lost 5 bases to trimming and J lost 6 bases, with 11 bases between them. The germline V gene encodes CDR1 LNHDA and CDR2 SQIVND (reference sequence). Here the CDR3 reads CASSHRAGEQYF. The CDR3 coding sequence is TGTGCCAGTAGTCACAGGGCGGGCGAGCAGTACTTC.

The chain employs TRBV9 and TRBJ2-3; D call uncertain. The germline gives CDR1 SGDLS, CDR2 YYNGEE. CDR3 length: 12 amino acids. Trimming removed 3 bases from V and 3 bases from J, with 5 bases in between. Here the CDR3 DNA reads TGTGCCAGCAGCGCTGGTACAGATACGCAGTATTTT. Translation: CASSAGTDTQYF.

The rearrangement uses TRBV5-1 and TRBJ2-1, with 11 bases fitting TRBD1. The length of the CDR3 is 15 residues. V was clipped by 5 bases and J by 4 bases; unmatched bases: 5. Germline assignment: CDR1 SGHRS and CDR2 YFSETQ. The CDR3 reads CASRDGTGGYNEQFF. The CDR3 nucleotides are TGCGCCAGCAGGGATGGGACAGGGGGATACAATGAGCAGTTCTTC.

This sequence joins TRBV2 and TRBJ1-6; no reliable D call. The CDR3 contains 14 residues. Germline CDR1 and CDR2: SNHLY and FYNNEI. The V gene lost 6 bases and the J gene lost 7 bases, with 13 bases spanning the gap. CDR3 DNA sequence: TGTGCCAGCAGCCCTCTCGGGATAAATTCACCCCTCCACTTT. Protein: CASSPLGINSPLHF.

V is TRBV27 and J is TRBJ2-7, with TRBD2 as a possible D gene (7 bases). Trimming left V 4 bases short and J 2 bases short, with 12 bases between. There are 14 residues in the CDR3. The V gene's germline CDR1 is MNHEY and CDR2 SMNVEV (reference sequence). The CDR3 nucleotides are TGTGCCAGCAGTTACACGGGGGGCGCCTACGAGCAGTACTTC. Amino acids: CASSYTGGAYEQYF.

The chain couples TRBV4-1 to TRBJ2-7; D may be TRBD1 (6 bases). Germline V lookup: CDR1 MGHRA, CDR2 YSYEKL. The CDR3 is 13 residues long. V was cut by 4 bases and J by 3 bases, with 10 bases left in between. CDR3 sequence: CASSRQDFYEQYF. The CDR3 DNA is TGCGCCAGCAGCCGACAGGATTTCTACGAGCAGTACTTC.

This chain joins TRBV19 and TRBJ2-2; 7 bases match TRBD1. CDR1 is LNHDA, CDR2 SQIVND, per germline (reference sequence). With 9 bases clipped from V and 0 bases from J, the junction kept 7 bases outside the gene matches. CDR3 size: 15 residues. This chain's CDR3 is CASRNRGPNTGELFF. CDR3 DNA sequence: TGTGCCAGCCGCAACAGGGGTCCGAACACCGGGGAGCTGTTTTTT.